The present entry profiles one TCR beta chain with its context. It was locally advanced or metastatic urothelial carcinoma that patients had. This table comes from immunoSEQ multiplex PCR, and its TCRdb copy is limited to in-frame clones, with some not included. The data contain 70,000 or so clones, 84% of them singletons. The record originates from a study of PD-L1 blockade in urothelial cancer. Overall study context: Beginning around 2014, patients received atezolizumab, given as 1,200 mg intravenously every 3 weeks.

V was cut by 2 bases and J by 6 bases, with 16 bases left in between. The CDR3 has 15 residues. Germline values: CDR1 KGHSH, CDR2 LQKENI. The source was PBMCs, collected around atezolizumab (anti-PD-L1) treatment. The rearrangement joins TRBV18 to TRBJ1-1; tentatively, D is TRBD1 (6 bases). The source is an older man with urothelial cancer. CDR3 nucleotide sequence: TGTGCCAGCTCACCAGAACAGGGAGTGGGATCTGAAGCTTTCTTT. Residues: CASSPEQGVGSEAFF.